Detailed here is one TCR beta chain. These data belong to a study of shared clonotypes between healthy human individuals. Produced via immunoSEQ multiplex PCR; TCRdb's table is partial and in-frame only. Of about 2 million clones listed, 85% to 95% are singletons. Memory CD4+ cells were the fraction left after CD45RA+ naive selection. Losses at the gene ends were 8 bases for V and 8 bases for J; bases not matched to a gene: 12. The CDR3 consists of 13 residues. Germline V gene data show CDR1 as SQVTM and CDR2 as ANQGSEA. The source is a young man in good health. Sequencing used naive CD4+ T cells sorted from blood. Subset meaning: CD45RA+ positively selected. The chain recombines TRBV29-1 with TRBJ2-1, with TRBD1 matching over 7 bases. The CDR3 coding sequence is TGCAGCTACTTACAGTTGGGGACAGATGAGCAGTTCTTC. As protein: CSYLQLGTDEQFF.